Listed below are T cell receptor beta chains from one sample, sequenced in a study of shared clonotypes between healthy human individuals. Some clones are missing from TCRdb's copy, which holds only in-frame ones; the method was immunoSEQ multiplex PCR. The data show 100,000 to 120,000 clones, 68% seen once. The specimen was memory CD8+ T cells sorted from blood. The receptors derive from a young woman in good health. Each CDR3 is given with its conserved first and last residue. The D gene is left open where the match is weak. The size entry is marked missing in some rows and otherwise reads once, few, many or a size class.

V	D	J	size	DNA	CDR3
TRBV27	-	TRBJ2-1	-	TGTGCCAGCAGTCCCAGCCCCCTGGGCCCCGCCTACAATGAGCAGTTCTTC	CASSPSPLGPAYNEQFF
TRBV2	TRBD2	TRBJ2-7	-	TGTGCCAGCAGAGTAGCGGGAGGGGGCTACGAGCAGTACTTC	CASRVAGGGYEQYF
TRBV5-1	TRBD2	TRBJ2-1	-	TGCGCCAGCAGACGGGGACTAGCGCCCTACAATGAGCAGTTCTTC	CASRRGLAPYNEQFF
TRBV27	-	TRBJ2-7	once	TGTGCCAGTCGTCCCGGGGCGGCCTACGAGCAGTACTTC	CASRPGAAYEQYF
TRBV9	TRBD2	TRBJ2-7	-	TGTGCCAGCAGCTCCACCAGAGGGGCTAGCGGGGGCTCCTACGAGCAGTACTTC	CASSSTRGASGGSYEQYF
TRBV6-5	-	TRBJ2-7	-	TGTGCCAGCAGTTTTACAGAAAACTACGAGCAGTACTTC	CASSFTENYEQYF
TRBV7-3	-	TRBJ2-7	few	TGTGCCAGCAGCCAAGCTGGGGGCCCCTACGAGCAGTACTTC	CASSQAGGPYEQYF
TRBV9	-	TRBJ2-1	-	TGTGCCAGCAGCGGGGGTGTAGCCTACAATGAGCAGTTCTTC	CASSGGVAYNEQFF
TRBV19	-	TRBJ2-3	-	TGTGCCAGTAGCGACCCCGGGGGACGGCGCACAGATACGCAGTATTTT	CASSDPGGRRTDTQYF
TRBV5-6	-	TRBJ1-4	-	TGTGCCAGCAGCCTGCTAGGGGAAAAACTGTTTTTT	CASSLLGEKLFF
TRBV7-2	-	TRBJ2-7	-	TGTGCCAGCAGCTTAGTTGGCGGCCCCTACGAGCAGTACTTC	CASSLVGGPYEQYF
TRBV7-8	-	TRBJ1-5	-	TGTGCCAGCAGTTTCCATCCTAGACAGACTAGCAATCAGCCCCAGCATTTT	CASSFHPRQTSNQPQHF
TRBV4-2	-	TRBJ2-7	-	TGTGCCAGCAGCCAAGATTTAGGGGCAGGGTCCCACGAGCAGTACTTC	CASSQDLGAGSHEQYF
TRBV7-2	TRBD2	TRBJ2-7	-	TGTGCCAGCAGCTTTAGTTCGCGGGAGGGTCGCCAGCAGTACTTC	CASSFSSREGRQQYF
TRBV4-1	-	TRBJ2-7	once	TGCGCCAGCAGCCAAGGGATGGGGGGCGAGCAGTACTTC	CASSQGMGGEQYF
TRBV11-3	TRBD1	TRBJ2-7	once	TGTGCCAGCAGCAGCCGGGACAGCCATAAGACCTACGAGCAGTACTTC	CASSSRDSHKTYEQYF
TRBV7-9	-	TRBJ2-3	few	TGTGCCAGCAGCTTGGGGGCAGATACGCAGTATTTT	CASSLGADTQYF
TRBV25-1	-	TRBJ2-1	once	TGTGCCAGCAGCCAGCGGGCGGAGAACTCCTACAATGAGCAGTTCTTC	CASSQRAENSYNEQFF
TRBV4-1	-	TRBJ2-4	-	TGCGCCAGCACCACAACAGGGGCCAAAAACATTCAGTACTTC	CASTTTGAKNIQYF
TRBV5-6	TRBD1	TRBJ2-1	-	TGTGCCAGCAGCCGGACCCCGGTGACAGGGAGTTTATACAATGAGCAGTTCTTC	CASSRTPVTGSLYNEQFF
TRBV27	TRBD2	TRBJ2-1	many	TGTGCCAGCAGCGACGGGACTAGCGTCCCCTGGGGTTACAATGAGCAGTTCTTC	CASSDGTSVPWGYNEQFF
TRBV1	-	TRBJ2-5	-	TGCACCAGCAGCCAAGATCTAGCGGGAGTCCTCCAAGAGACCCAGTACTTC	CTSSQDLAGVLQETQYF
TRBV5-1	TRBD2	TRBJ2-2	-	TGCGCCAGCAGCTTGGGGATGGGACTAGCGGCGGGGGAGCTGTTTTTT	CASSLGMGLAAGELFF
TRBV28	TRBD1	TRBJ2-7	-	TGTGCCAGCACCCATCGGTGCCTCCAGGGGGATCTCCACGAGCAGTACTTC	CASTHRCLQGDLHEQYF
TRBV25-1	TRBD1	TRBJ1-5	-	TGTGCCAGCAGCGATGGACAGGGGACCCAGCCCCAGCATTTT	CASSDGQGTQPQHF
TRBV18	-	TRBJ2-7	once	TGTGCCAGCTCACCATCACAGGGAGGCTCCTACGAGCAGTACTTC	CASSPSQGGSYEQYF
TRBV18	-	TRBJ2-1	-	TGTGCCAGCTCCCTCGGCTACGAGCAGTTCTTC	CASSLGYEQFF
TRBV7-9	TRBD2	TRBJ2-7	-	TGTGCCAGCAGCTTAGGCCCCGGGACTAGCGGGAGGGGAGCCTACGAGCAGTACTTC	CASSLGPGTSGRGAYEQYF
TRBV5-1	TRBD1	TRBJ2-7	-	TGCGCCAGCAAGGGGGACAGCTCCTACGAGCAGTACTTC	CASKGDSSYEQYF
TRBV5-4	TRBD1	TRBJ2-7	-	TGTGCCAGCAGCTTGCTAGGGGGCTTTCACGAGCAGTACTTC	CASSLLGGFHEQYF
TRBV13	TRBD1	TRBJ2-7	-	TGTGCCAGCAGCTTAGGTTTGATGGGACAGGAAGACTACGAGCAGTACTTC	CASSLGLMGQEDYEQYF
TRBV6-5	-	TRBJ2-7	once	TGTGCCAGCAGTTACTCGGGTGGGTCCAGCTCCTACGAGCAGTACTTC	CASSYSGGSSSYEQYF
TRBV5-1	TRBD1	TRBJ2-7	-	TGCGCCAGCAGCTGGGTCCCCGGGACAGGGGTAAACGAGCAGTACTTC	CASSWVPGTGVNEQYF
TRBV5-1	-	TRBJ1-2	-	TGCGCCAGCAGCTTCAGAGGTCTCGGCTACACCTTC	CASSFRGLGYTF
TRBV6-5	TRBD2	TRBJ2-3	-	TGTGCCAGCAGTTATTTTGTGGGAGGGCCCGGAGATACGCAGTATTTT	CASSYFVGGPGDTQYF
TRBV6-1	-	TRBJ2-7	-	TGTGCCAGCGTAAGGCCGGGGCGCTACGAGCAGTACTTC	CASVRPGRYEQYF
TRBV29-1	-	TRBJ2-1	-	TGCAGCGTCTCATTGGGCAGTAATGAGCAGTTCTTC	CSVSLGSNEQFF
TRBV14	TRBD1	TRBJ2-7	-	TGTGCCAGCAGCCAAGGGCCCGGACAGGGGGGCTACGAGCAGTACTTC	CASSQGPGQGGYEQYF
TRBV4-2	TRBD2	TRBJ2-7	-	TGTGCCAGCAGCCAAGAGTCGGCTAGCGGGGGTTACGAGCAGTACTTC	CASSQESASGGYEQYF
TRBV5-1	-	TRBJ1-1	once	TGCGCCAGCAGACGTTCACTTCGGGACATGGCCACTGAAGCTTTCTTT	CASRRSLRDMATEAFF
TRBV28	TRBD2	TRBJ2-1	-	TGTGCCAGCAGCCCGGGACTAGCGGGAGGGAATGAGCAGTTCTTC	CASSPGLAGGNEQFF
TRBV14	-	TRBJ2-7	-	TGTGCCAGCAGCCAGGGGTCCTCCTACGAGCAGTACTTC	CASSQGSSYEQYF
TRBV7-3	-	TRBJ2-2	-	TGTGCCAGCAGTAGGACTCCTGAGAACACCGGGGAGCTGTTTTTT	CASSRTPENTGELFF
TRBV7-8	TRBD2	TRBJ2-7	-	TGTGCCAGCAGCTTAGCTCGGGGGTTAGCGGGAGGTCGTACCTACGAGCAGTACTTC	CASSLARGLAGGRTYEQYF
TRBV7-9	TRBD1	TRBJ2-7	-	TGTGCCAGCAGCGGAAACAGGGGCGGCGAGCAGTACTTC	CASSGNRGGEQYF
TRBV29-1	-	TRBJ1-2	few	TGCAGCGTTGATGAGGGCTATGGCTACACCTTC	CSVDEGYGYTF
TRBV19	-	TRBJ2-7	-	TGTGCCAGTAGTTTCACAGGAGGGGGGCGCAACGAGCAGTACTTC	CASSFTGGGRNEQYF
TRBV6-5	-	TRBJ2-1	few	TGTGCCAGCAGTTACTCGGGAGAAGCCAATGAGCAGTTCTTC	CASSYSGEANEQFF
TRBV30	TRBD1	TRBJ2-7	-	TGTGCCTGGAGCGATCCCGGACAGGGGTGGCACGAGCAGTACTTC	CAWSDPGQGWHEQYF
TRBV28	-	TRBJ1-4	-	TGTGCCAGCAGTTCGACAGTGGGTTGGGAAAAACTGTTTTTT	CASSSTVGWEKLFF
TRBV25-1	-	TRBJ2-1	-	TGTGCCAGCAGCTCTACAGGGTTAAACAATGAGCAGTTCTTC	CASSSTGLNNEQFF
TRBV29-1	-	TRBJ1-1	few	TGCAGCGACTTAGGGGTGAACTTGAACACTGAAGCTTTCTTT	CSDLGVNLNTEAFF
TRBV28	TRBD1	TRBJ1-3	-	TGTGCCAGCAGTTCCCCAGCAATGGACAGGCGGCATCCCTCTGGAAACACCATATATTTT	CASSSPAMDRRHPSGNTIYF
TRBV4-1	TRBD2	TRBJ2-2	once	TGCGCCAGCAGCCAAGATTGGGTCTTAGCGGGAATCACCGGGGAGCTGTTTTTT	CASSQDWVLAGITGELFF
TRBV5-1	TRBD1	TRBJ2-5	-	TGCGCCAGCAGCTTATTTTCAGGGGGCGCAGAGACCCAGTACTTC	CASSLFSGGAETQYF
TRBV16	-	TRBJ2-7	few	TGTGCCAGCAGCGTCGGTGCCTCCTACGAGCAGTACTTC	CASSVGASYEQYF